These 32 T cell receptor beta chains were sequenced from one sample in a study of pediatric ulcerative colitis. One to two pinch biopsies were taken from the rectum during colonoscopy. The data were produced by immunoSEQ multiplex PCR, yet TCRdb's version contains in-frame clones alone and is incomplete. The sample carries about 22,000 clones, about three quarters recorded once. The sequencing sample was made of gut tissue. The origin of the receptors is a boy aged 10-17 years with severe ulcerative colitis.

The chain recombines TRBV6-5 with TRBJ2-6; D is possibly TRBD2 (7 bases). V gave up 10 bases and J gave up 0 bases, with 13 bases separating them. Germline assignment: CDR1 MNHEY and CDR2 SVGAGI. The CDR3 contains 15 residues. The CDR3 spells CAIGGGSSGANVLTF. The CDR3 DNA reads as TGTGCCATCGGCGGGGGCAGCTCTGGGGCCAACGTCCTGACTTTC.

J is TRBJ1-5 and V is TRBV19; 9 bases fit TRBD1. V shed 5 bases and J 0 bases; nucleotides not matched to a gene: 5. The V gene's germline CDR1 is LNHDA and CDR2 SQIVND (reference sequence). This CDR3 has 16 residues. The CDR3 here is CASSRTGDLSNQPQHF. The CDR3 nucleotides read TGTGCCAGTAGTCGGACAGGGGACCTTAGCAATCAGCCCCAGCATTTT.

This sequence joins TRBV9 and TRBJ2-5; possible D gene TRBD2, 6 bases. In germline, CDR1 is SGDLS, CDR2 YYNGEE. CDR3 length: 13 amino acids. Trimming left V 3 bases short and J 4 bases short, with 10 bases between. CDR3 sequence (DNA): TGTGCCAGCAGCGCACACGGGAGAGAGACCCAGTACTTC. It yields the protein CASSAHGRETQYF.

This clone has a single count. The chain couples TRBV2 to TRBJ1-3; D gene uncertain. V was clipped by 10 bases and J by 3 bases, with 7 bases between them. In germline, CDR1 is SNHLY, CDR2 FYNNEI. CDR3 length: 11 residues. Here the CDR3 reads CAIRLGNTIYF. The CDR3 DNA reads as TGTGCCATCCGCCTTGGAAACACCATATATTTT.

This rearrangement joins TRBV13 to TRBJ1-1; D might be TRBD1 (6 bases). The CDR3 loop spans 14 amino acids. Germline loops: CDR1 PRHDT, CDR2 FYEKMQ (reference sequence). Deletions cut 5 bases from V and 2 bases from J, with 12 bases between. Here the CDR3 reads CASSPGTPNTEAFF. The CDR3 DNA is TGTGCCAGCAGCCCGGGGACACCTAACACTGAAGCTTTCTTT.

The chain joins TRBV6-6 to TRBJ1-2; 10 bases line up with TRBD1. The CDR3 contains 13 residues. The trim removed 5 bases at V and 7 bases at J, leaving 4 bases unmatched. Germline CDR1 reads MNHNY; CDR2 reads SVGAGI (reference sequence). CDR3: CASSDRGLGGYTF. Written as DNA, the CDR3 is TGTGCCAGCAGTGACAGGGGGCTTGGTGGCTACACCTTC.

The chain joins TRBV6-5 to TRBJ1-1, with unresolved D. V was trimmed by 10 bases and J by 1 base, leaving 13 bases between them. Per the germline V gene, CDR1 is MNHEY and CDR2 is SVGAGI. The CDR3 extends over 13 amino acids. DNA of the CDR3: TGTGCCACCAACCCGACTGGGAACACTGAAGCTTTCTTT. It specifies CATNPTGNTEAFF.

The gene calls are TRBV7-9 and TRBJ2-7, with 7 bases matching TRBD1. With V trimmed by 5 bases and J by 9 bases, 4 bases remained unmatched. From germline, CDR1 is SEHNR and CDR2 FQNEAQ (reference sequence). This CDR3 has 11 amino acids. In DNA form, the CDR3 reads TGTGCCAGCAGCAAGGGGGCTTGGCAGTACTTC. Its protein is CASSKGAWQYF.

This clone was detected only once. The rearrangement links TRBV4-3 to TRBJ1-5, with unresolved D. The CDR3 is 15 residues long. Germline assignment: CDR1 LGHNA and CDR2 YSLEER. V was trimmed by 0 bases and J by 2 bases, leaving 8 bases between them. CDR3 sequence: CASSQDAIGNQPQHF. In DNA, the CDR3 is TGCGCCAGCAGCCAAGATGCTATAGGCAATCAGCCCCAGCATTTT.

The chain uses TRBV6-5 and TRBJ1-2; no clear D gene. CDR1 is MNHEY and CDR2 is SVGAGI in the germline V gene. The CDR3 loop spans 15 amino acids. V lost 0 bases to trimming and J lost 0 bases, with 8 bases between them. CDR3 residues: CASSYSRRPNYGYTF. The CDR3 coding sequence is TGTGCCAGCAGTTACTCTAGGAGACCTAACTATGGCTACACCTTC.

The chain links TRBV27 to TRBJ1-5; the D is unclear. Between the trimmed V and J ends, which lost 5 bases and 1 base, there was a span of 9 bases. The CDR3 is 14 residues long. Germline V gene sequence: CDR1 MNHEY, CDR2 SMNVEV (reference sequence). In nucleotides, the CDR3 is TGTGCCAGCAGTATTGGACCGAGCAATCAGCCCCAGCATTTT. Its protein is CASSIGPSNQPQHF.

This chain joins TRBV5-1 and TRBJ1-3; D remains unclear. Germline CDR1 is SGHRS and CDR2 is YFSETQ. This CDR3 is 12 amino acids long. Deletions cut 2 bases from V and 3 bases from J, with 3 bases between. The CDR3 loop reads CASSLDGNTIYF. In DNA, the CDR3 is TGCGCCAGCAGCTTAGATGGAAACACCATATATTTT.

V gene TRBV4-1 combines with J gene TRBJ1-2; no reliable D call. Germline V gives CDR1 MGHRA, CDR2 YSYEKL. V was shortened by 0 bases and J by 5 bases, with 13 bases between the two germline ends. The CDR3 runs 15 residues. The CDR3 here is CASSQEPSISYGYTF. CDR3 nucleotides: TGCGCCAGCAGCCAAGAGCCGTCGATAAGTTATGGCTACACCTTC.

The V gene is TRBV19, the J gene TRBJ2-1; D uncertain. V lost 0 bases and J 4 bases, leaving 4 bases between the germline ends. Germline V gene data show CDR1 as LNHDA and CDR2 as SQIVND (reference sequence). This CDR3 contains 13 residues. The CDR3 sequence is CASSIERYNEQFF. CDR3 nucleotide sequence: TGTGCCAGTAGTATAGAGAGGTACAATGAGCAGTTCTTC.

The V call is TRBV4-3, the J call TRBJ2-7; D possibly corresponds to TRBD1 (5 bases). Germline V gene data show CDR1 as LGHNA and CDR2 as YSLEER. With 0 bases removed from V and 2 bases from J, the gap between germline ends came to 8 bases. This CDR3 spans 14 amino acids. This chain's CDR3 is CASSQDSRAYEQYF. CDR3 sequence (DNA): TGCGCCAGCAGCCAAGATTCCAGGGCCTACGAGCAGTACTTC.

The chain uses TRBV6-5 and TRBJ2-1; 7 bases are a match to TRBD2. With V trimmed by 7 bases and J by 6 bases, 6 bases remained unmatched. This CDR3 is built from 13 residues. The germline CDR1 and CDR2 sequences are MNHEY and SVGAGI. The CDR3 loop reads CASTTTGGNEQFF. In DNA, the CDR3 is TGTGCCAGCACAACAACGGGGGGCAATGAGCAGTTCTTC.

The CDR3 DNA is TGTGCCTGGGCGAAAGGGGGGAACTATGGCTACACCTTC. It encodes CAWAKGGNYGYTF. This sequence joins TRBV30 and TRBJ1-2; TRBD1 is a possible D gene (6 bases). This CDR3 has 13 residues. V was trimmed by 5 bases and J by 2 bases, leaving 12 bases between them. Germline V gene sequence: CDR1 GTSNPN, CDR2 SVGIG (reference sequence). The complete variable domain, with remaining parts taken from reference TRBV30 and TRBJ1-2, reads SQTIHQWPATLVQPVGSPLSLECTVEGTSNPNLYWYRQAAGRGLQLLFYSVGIGQISSEVPQNLSASRPQDRQFILSSKKLLLSDSGFYLCAWAKGGNYGYTFGSGTRLTVV.

This clone was seen a few times. The chain joins TRBV5-4 to TRBJ1-2, with a tentative D call TRBD1 (6 bases). The CDR3 length is 15 residues. Per germline, CDR1 SGHNT and CDR2 YYREEE (reference sequence). The V and J ends lost 2 bases and 4 bases respectively, with 15 bases between them. The CDR3 loop is CASSFQHGQFYGYTF. In DNA form, the CDR3 reads TGTGCCAGCAGCTTCCAACACGGACAGTTCTATGGCTACACCTTC.

The chain has TRBV10-3 and TRBJ2-5; TRBD1 might be the D (5 bases). Trimming left V 1 base short and J 5 bases short, with 11 bases between. The CDR3 covers 14 residues. The germline CDR1 and CDR2 sequences are ENHRY and SYGVKD. The CDR3 sequence: CAISEFRVGETQYF. The DNA of the CDR3 is TGTGCCATCAGTGAGTTCAGGGTCGGGGAGACCCAGTACTTC.

J is TRBJ1-1 and V is TRBV7-9, with D tentatively TRBD1 (6 bases). V dropped 3 bases and J dropped 4 bases, with 12 bases sitting between them. CDR3 size: 14 residues. From germline, CDR1 is SEHNR and CDR2 FQNEAQ (reference sequence). The CDR3 DNA is TGTGCCAGCAGCTTGGGGGCAGAGGGCACTGAAGCTTTCTTT. As protein: CASSLGAEGTEAFF.

The rearrangement links TRBV5-6 to TRBJ1-1, with 8 bases aligning to TRBD1. Germline CDR1 SGHDT, CDR2 YYEEEE. J was trimmed by 7 bases and V by 4 bases; bases with no gene match: 6. The CDR3 sequence is 13 residues long. The CDR3, as DNA: TGTGCCAGCAGCCTCGGACAGGGCATTGAAGCTTTCTTT. It yields the protein CASSLGQGIEAFF. The full variable domain, with the rest looked up from reference TRBV5-6 and TRBJ1-1, is DAGVTQSPTHLIKTRGQQVTLRCSPKSGHDTVSWYQQALGQGPQFIFQYYEEEERQRGNFPDRFSGHQFPNYSSELNVNALLLGDSALYLCASSLGQGIEAFFGQGTRLTVV.

DNA for the CDR3: TGTGCCAGCAGTTTGGGCTACGAGCAGTACTTC. Translated: CASSLGYEQYF. This sequence joins TRBV28 and TRBJ2-7; D not resolved. Trimming took 3 bases from V and 3 from J, leaving 3 bases between them. The length of the CDR3 is 11 residues. Germline CDR1 reads MDHEN; CDR2 reads SYDVKM.

The chain recombines TRBV11-2 with TRBJ1-1, with D perhaps TRBD1 (5 bases). Trimming pared 5 bases from V and 1 base from J, leaving 20 bases between. The CDR3 spans 17 residues. The V gene's germline CDR1 is SGHAT and CDR2 FQNNGV. CDR3 region: CASSITLVGARNTEAFF. The CDR3 region has the DNA TGTGCCAGCAGCATCACCTTGGTAGGGGCTAGGAACACTGAAGCTTTCTTT.

This clone was counted a single time. The chain recombines TRBV5-4 with TRBJ2-7, with TRBD1 matching 7 bases. The germline V gene encodes CDR1 SGHNT and CDR2 YYREEE (reference sequence). V shed 2 bases, J shed 0 bases, and the junction held 2 bases outside the gene matches. This CDR3 has 14 amino acids. CDR3 protein: CASSFDRVSYEQYF. CDR3 DNA sequence: TGTGCCAGCAGCTTTGACAGGGTCTCCTACGAGCAGTACTTC. Supplemented by reference TRBV5-4 and TRBJ2-7, the full variable domain reads ETGVTQSPTHLIKTRGQQVTLRCSSQSGHNTVSWYQQALGQGPQFIFQYYREEENGRGNFPPRFSGLQFPNYSSELNVNALELDDSALYLCASSFDRVSYEQYFGPGTRLTVT.

The rearrangement joins TRBV10-2 to TRBJ1-1, with 10 bases that match TRBD1. This CDR3 has 14 residues. Trimming at V came to 4 bases and at J to 4 bases, leaving 3 bases not matched to a gene. The V gene's germline CDR1 is WSHSY and CDR2 SAAADI. CDR3 protein: CASSGDRGVTEAFF. For the CDR3, the DNA is TGCGCCAGCAGTGGGGACAGGGGAGTCACTGAAGCTTTCTTT.

J is TRBJ2-5 and V is TRBV20-1; D uncertain. This CDR3 region has 11 residues. Deletions cut 4 bases from V and 5 bases from J, with 8 bases between. Germline V gene lookup returns CDR1 DFQATT and CDR2 SNEGSKA (reference sequence). The chain's CDR3 is CSANGVETQYF. The CDR3 DNA reads TGCAGTGCTAACGGCGTCGAGACCCAGTACTTC.

The V gene is TRBV29-1, the J gene TRBJ1-5; tentatively, D is TRBD1 (6 bases). Germline V gene data show CDR1 as SQVTM and CDR2 as ANQGSEA. The CDR3 is 13 amino acids. Deletions cut 7 bases from V and 3 bases from J, with 13 bases between. CDR3 protein: CSAAGDFNQPQHF. DNA of the CDR3: TGCAGCGCCGCAGGGGATTTCAATCAGCCCCAGCATTTT. Using reference TRBV29-1 and TRBJ1-5 for the parts outside the CDR3, the full variable domain is SAVISQKPSRDICQRGTSLTIQCQVDSQVTMMFWYRQQPGQSLTLIATANQGSEATYESGFVIDKFPISRPNLTFSTLTVSNMSPEDSSIYLCSAAGDFNQPQHFGDGTRLSIL.

This chain joins TRBV11-1 and TRBJ2-1; 7 bases line up with TRBD1. The CDR3 extends over 17 amino acids. Germline V gives CDR1 SGHAT, CDR2 FQDESV (reference sequence). The trim removed 0 bases at V and 3 bases at J, leaving 8 bases unmatched. CDR3 in DNA: TGTGCCAGCAGCTTAGCGCATCGGACAGGACACTACAATGAGCAGTTCTTC. Translating gives CASSLAHRTGHYNEQFF.

The rearrangement uses TRBV2 and TRBJ2-7; D possibly uses TRBD1 or TRBD2 (5 bases each). The V gene's germline CDR1 is SNHLY and CDR2 FYNNEI. V lost 4 bases to trimming and J lost 1 base, with 14 bases between them. The length of the CDR3 is 15 residues. CDR3 sequence: CASSGGDPGSYEQYF. As DNA, the CDR3 is TGTGCCAGCAGTGGAGGGGACCCAGGGTCCTACGAGCAGTACTTC.

The V and J genes are TRBV18 and TRBJ1-2; perhaps TRBD1 as D (6 bases). V gave up 2 bases and J gave up 0 bases, with 7 bases separating them. Per the germline V gene, CDR1 is KGHSH and CDR2 is LQKENI. The CDR3 runs to 14 residues. The CDR3 coding sequence is TGTGCCAGCTCACCAGGGACATCTAACTATGGCTACACCTTC. Translation gives CASSPGTSNYGYTF.

Only a few counts were recorded for this clone. The chain is built from TRBV9 and TRBJ2-1, with D perhaps being TRBD1 or TRBD2 (6 bases each). CDR1 is SGDLS, CDR2 YYNGEE, per germline. This CDR3 region has 15 residues. V lost 0 bases, J lost 2 bases, and 9 bases lay in between. CDR3 sequence reads: CASSVAGAAYNEQFF. CDR3 in DNA: TGTGCCAGCAGCGTAGCGGGGGCCGCCTACAATGAGCAGTTCTTC.

The chain is built from TRBV6-6 and TRBJ1-1; D possibly corresponds to TRBD1 (6 bases). The V and J ends lost 7 bases and 5 bases respectively, with 17 bases between them. The CDR3 loop spans 14 amino acids. From germline, CDR1 is MNHNY and CDR2 SVGAGI (reference sequence). This CDR3 is CASTVQGKWTEAFF. The CDR3 DNA is TGTGCCAGCACTGTACAGGGAAAATGGACTGAAGCTTTCTTT.